The next 17 T cell receptor beta chains were all read from a single sample in a study of beta chain features in type 1 diabetes. No cognate antigen is known for these TCRs. Findings and caveats of the study: Moderate but significant shortening of TCRB CDR3s was recorded in all four CD4+ subsets from Type 1 diabetes patients.

Every bit of the isolated RNA underwent reverse transcription, so sequencing read expressed TCRB transcripts. Libraries were prepared by immunoSEQ multiplex PCR; TCRdb keeps only in-frame clonotypes and omits some of them. The sample holds about 240,000 clones, 11% to 15% seen once. Sequencing was performed on naive CD4+ T cells from blood. The source of these receptors is a young man with type 1 diabetes.

This clone was observed a handful of times. This sequence joins TRBV2 and TRBJ2-7; 8 bases line up with TRBD2. There are 12 residues in the CDR3. Germline-derived CDR1 and CDR2 are SNHLY and FYNNEI. Germline trimming cut 7 bases from V and 3 bases from J; bases unmatched to any gene: 2. This CDR3 is CASKLADYEQYF. In DNA, the CDR3 is TGTGCCAGCAAACTAGCGGACTACGAGCAGTACTTC.

This clone was counted only a few times. The chain recombines TRBV25-1 with TRBJ2-5; 8 nucleotides agree with TRBD1. This CDR3 region has 15 residues. CDR1 and CDR2 from the germline V gene are MGHDK and SYGVNS. V dropped 2 bases and J dropped 4; count of bases not matched to a gene: 6. The CDR3 spells CASSEAGGTRETQYF. For the CDR3, the DNA is TGTGCCAGCAGTGAAGCAGGGGGCACACGAGAGACCCAGTACTTC.

A few counts support this clone. V and J are TRBV7-2 and TRBJ1-1; 10 bases agree with TRBD1. Germline V CDR1 and CDR2: SGHTA, FQGNSA. The CDR3 sequence is 14 residues long. Trimming at V came to 8 bases and at J to 0 bases, leaving 3 bases not matched to a gene. The CDR3 reads CASDRGLVNTEAFF. The CDR3 nucleotides read TGTGCCAGCGACAGGGGGCTCGTGAACACTGAAGCTTTCTTT.

This clone was recorded once. This sequence joins TRBV19 and TRBJ1-5, with a weak D call TRBD1 (6 bases). Germline V lookup: CDR1 LNHDA, CDR2 SQIVND (reference sequence). Deletions cut 8 bases from V and 2 bases from J, with 19 bases between. The CDR3 sequence is 16 residues long. The CDR3: CASLAGGLVGNQPQHF. The CDR3 DNA reads as TGTGCCAGTCTAGCTGGGGGCCTGGTAGGCAATCAGCCCCAGCATTTT.

This clone was counted between two and nine times. The V gene is TRBV25-1, the J gene TRBJ2-5, with 9 bases matching TRBD1. J gave up 1 base and V 8 bases, and 2 bases lay outside the gene matches. There are 13 residues in the CDR3. Germline loops: CDR1 MGHDK, CDR2 SYGVNS. In DNA, the CDR3 is TGTGCCAGCCGGACAGGGGTCCAAGAGACCCAGTACTTC. Amino acid sequence: CASRTGVQETQYF.

In its sample, this clone was seen a few times. The chain links TRBV25-1 to TRBJ1-4; 9 nucleotides align to TRBD1. The CDR3 is made up of 15 amino acids. V lost 8 bases and J lost 6; bases outside the gene matches: 10. CDR1 MGHDK and CDR2 SYGVNS come from the germline V gene. The CDR3 protein is CASGRDRDRDEKLFF. The CDR3 DNA reads TGTGCCAGCGGAAGGGACAGGGATCGGGATGAAAAACTGTTTTTT.

The gene calls are TRBV19 and TRBJ2-3, with 11 positions matching TRBD2. Germline CDR1 reads LNHDA; CDR2 reads SQIVND (reference sequence). With V trimmed by 5 bases and J by 3 bases, 7 bases remained unmatched. The CDR3 runs to 16 residues. CDR3 loop: CASSGTSGSLTDTQYF. CDR3 sequence (DNA): TGTGCCAGTAGTGGAACTAGCGGGAGTCTGACAGATACGCAGTATTTT.

This clone was seen a handful of times. This chain uses TRBV9 with TRBJ2-1, with TRBD2 matching over 11 bases. J gave up 6 bases and V 0 bases, and 8 bases lay outside the gene matches. Germline V gene data show CDR1 as SGDLS and CDR2 as YYNGEE. The CDR3 contains 17 residues. The CDR3, as DNA: TGTGCCAGCAGCGTAGACCCCGGGCTAGCGGGAGGCAATGAGCAGTTCTTC. Amino acids: CASSVDPGLAGGNEQFF. Supplemented by reference TRBV9 and TRBJ2-1, the full variable domain reads DSGVTQTPKHLITATGQRVTLRCSPRSGDLSVYWYQQSLDQGLQFLIQYYNGEERAKGNILERFSAQQFPDLHSELNLSSLELGDSALYFCASSVDPGLAGGNEQFFGPGTRLTVL.

This clone was seen more than once but under ten times. J is TRBJ2-5 and V is TRBV18; a possible D gene is TRBD1 (6 bases). V lost 4 bases, J lost 0 bases, and 9 bases lay in between. The CDR3 is 14 amino acids. Germline CDR1 and CDR2: KGHSH and LQKENI. CDR3 sequence reads: CASSRRDNQETQYF. DNA of the CDR3: TGTGCCAGCTCACGCCGGGACAACCAAGAGACCCAGTACTTC. The full variable domain, with the rest looked up from reference TRBV18 and TRBJ2-5, is NAGVMQNPRHLVRRRGQEARLRCSPMKGHSHVYWYRQLPEEGLKFMVYLQKENIIDESGMPKERFSAEFPKEGPSILRIQQVVRGDSAAYFCASSRRDNQETQYFGPGTRLLVL.

The rearrangement joins TRBV11-2 to TRBJ2-7; 12 bases are shared with TRBD2. Germline-derived CDR1 and CDR2 are SGHAT and FQNNGV. This CDR3 is built from 15 residues. Trimming at V came to 3 bases and at J to 3 bases, leaving 3 bases not matched to a gene. The CDR3 loop reads CASSFLLAGGYEQYF. The CDR3 nucleotides read TGTGCCAGCAGCTTTTTACTAGCGGGGGGCTACGAGCAGTACTTC.

V usage is TRBV2 and J usage is TRBJ2-1; the D gene is possibly TRBD2 (6 bases). There are 14 residues in the CDR3. Germline assignment: CDR1 SNHLY and CDR2 FYNNEI. Trimming cost V 6 bases and J 2 bases, with 11 bases left between them. For the CDR3, the DNA is TGTGCCAGCAGGGCCGGCGGGACCTACAATGAGCAGTTCTTC. Translated, it gives CASRAGGTYNEQFF.

This clone showed up just a few times. This chain uses TRBV11-3 with TRBJ2-1, with D possibly matching TRBD2 (5 bases). CDR1 is SGHNT, CDR2 YENEEA, per germline. Between the trimmed V and J ends, which lost 1 base and 9 bases, there was a span of 19 bases. CDR3 size: 16 residues. CDR3 protein: CASSLGVRGLFSEQFF. CDR3 nucleotide sequence: TGTGCCAGCAGCTTAGGGGTCCGGGGATTGTTTAGTGAGCAGTTCTTC.

Only a few counts were recorded for this clone. The J gene is TRBJ2-7, the V gene TRBV13; D ambiguous. V was cut by 2 bases and J by 2 bases, with 4 bases left in between. The germline CDR1 and CDR2 sequences are PRHDT and FYEKMQ (reference sequence). CDR3 size: 12 residues. The DNA for the CDR3 is TGTGCCAGCAGCTTACGAGCCTACGAGCAGTACTTC. This codes for CASSLRAYEQYF.

The CDR3 region is CASSFSGQANSPLHF. DNA for the CDR3: TGTGCCAGCAGTTTTTCGGGACAGGCCAATTCACCCCTCCACTTT. V and J are TRBV28 and TRBJ1-6; 8 bases match TRBD1. Per germline, CDR1 MDHEN and CDR2 SYDVKM. Trimming at V came to 3 bases and at J to 7 bases, leaving 5 bases not matched to a gene. There are 15 residues in the CDR3.

The chain links TRBV4-2 to TRBJ2-4; 9 bases are shared with TRBD1. Germline V CDR1 and CDR2: LGHNA, YNFKEQ. V was clipped by 2 bases and J by 5 bases; unmatched bases: 10. The CDR3 is 17 amino acids. In nucleotides, the CDR3 is TGTGCCAGCAGCCAACTCACCCCGGGACAGGGCGAAAACATTCAGTACTTC. It specifies CASSQLTPGQGENIQYF.

This clone came up a few times. The chain is built from TRBV6-6 and TRBJ1-6; 8 bases map to TRBD1. Trimming at V came to 6 bases and at J to 7 bases, leaving 5 bases not matched to a gene. CDR3 size: 14 residues. CDR1 MNHNY and CDR2 SVGAGI come from the germline V gene (reference sequence). CDR3 in amino acids: CASSLTGVNSPLHF. The CDR3, as DNA: TGTGCCAGCAGCCTGACAGGGGTAAATTCACCCCTCCACTTT.

V and J are TRBV5-6 and TRBJ1-3, with no clear D. CDR3 length equals 15 residues. Deletions cut 3 bases from V and 0 bases from J, with 10 bases between. Germline loops: CDR1 SGHDT, CDR2 YYEEEE. The CDR3 DNA reads as TGTGCCAGCAGCTCAACAGTGAGCTCTGGAAACACCATATATTTT. Protein product: CASSSTVSSGNTIYF.